The 32 T cell receptor beta chains below come from one sample, sequenced in a study of shared clonotypes between healthy human individuals. TCRdb keeps only in-frame clones here, not all; method: immunoSEQ multiplex PCR. The table records 2,500,000 or so clones, 90% to 95% of them present only once. Sequencing was done on a sample of naive CD4+ T cells sorted from blood. Sample subset: CD45RA+ positively selected. Receptors originate from a man aged 18 to 30 in good health.

The sample holds a few counts of this clone. The chain joins TRBV30 to TRBJ1-2; TRBD1 might be the D (5 bases). CDR3 length equals 14 residues. V was trimmed by 1 base and J by 3 bases, leaving 12 bases between them. Looked up from germline, CDR1 is GTSNPN and CDR2 is SVGIG (reference sequence). The CDR3 region has the DNA TGTGCCTGGAGTGACCTACAGGAGCACTATGGCTACACCTTC. The encoded protein is CAWSDLQEHYGYTF. The whole variable domain, remainder taken from reference TRBV30 and TRBJ1-2, is SQTIHQWPATLVQPVGSPLSLECTVEGTSNPNLYWYRQAAGRGLQLLFYSVGIGQISSEVPQNLSASRPQDRQFILSSKKLLLSDSGFYLCAWSDLQEHYGYTFGSGTRLTVV.

This chain uses TRBV7-2 with TRBJ2-3, with 7 bases fitting TRBD1. J lost 4 bases, V lost 5 bases, and 15 bases had no gene match. The V gene's germline CDR1 is SGHTA and CDR2 FQGNSA. This CDR3 is built from 17 residues. The CDR3 region is CASSRGGDRVLSDTQYF. CDR3 DNA sequence: TGTGCCAGCAGCCGGGGCGGAGACAGGGTGTTGTCAGATACGCAGTATTTT.

The chain links TRBV18 to TRBJ2-7, with D uncertain. Looked up from germline, CDR1 is KGHSH and CDR2 is LQKENI. The CDR3 sequence is 15 residues long. The V end lost 0 bases, the J end lost 2 bases, and 11 bases lay between the germline ends. The CDR3: CASSPPSRPTYEQYF. CDR3 nucleotides: TGTGCCAGCTCACCACCGTCCAGGCCGACCTACGAGCAGTACTTC.

As for this clone: The sample holds other DNA sequences that translate to the same CDR3. V is TRBV5-1 and J is TRBJ2-5, with TRBD2 matching 7 bases. Germline V gives CDR1 SGHRS, CDR2 YFSETQ. This CDR3 spans 13 amino acids. Losses at the gene ends were 1 base for V and 4 bases for J; bases not matched to a gene: 1. In nucleotides, the CDR3 is TGCGCCAGCAGCTTGTGGGAGGGAGAGACCCAGTACTTC. This sequence encodes CASSLWEGETQYF.

The V gene is TRBV9, the J gene TRBJ2-7; the D gene is possibly TRBD2 (5 bases). The CDR3 extends over 15 amino acids. Trimming removed 4 bases from V and 0 bases from J, with 14 bases in between. In germline, CDR1 is SGDLS, CDR2 YYNGEE. CDR3 sequence reads: CASSPSPEGSYEQYF. Written as DNA, the CDR3 is TGTGCCAGCAGCCCTAGTCCAGAGGGCTCCTACGAGCAGTACTTC.

This chain uses TRBV18 with TRBJ1-1, with 7 bases that match TRBD1. The CDR3 totals 15 residues. V shed 2 bases and J 1 base; nucleotides not matched to a gene: 4. Germline V gene sequence: CDR1 KGHSH, CDR2 LQKENI. The CDR3 DNA sequence: TGTGCCAGCTCACCATCAGGACAGGCGAACACTGAAGCTTTCTTT. This sequence encodes CASSPSGQANTEAFF.

The chain has TRBV27 and TRBJ2-7, with D uncertain. CDR3 size: 13 residues. CDR1 is MNHEY, CDR2 SMNVEV, per germline (reference sequence). V was pared by 5 bases and J by 10 bases, with 18 bases between. The CDR3 region has the DNA TGTGCCAGCAGTCTCTCCAGCGTCCGCCCACAGTACTTC. Translation: CASSLSSVRPQYF.

The gene calls are TRBV5-6 and TRBJ2-5, with D hard to call. Germline values: CDR1 SGHDT, CDR2 YYEEEE. V shed 0 bases and J shed 1 base, with 19 bases lying between them. This CDR3 is built from 18 residues. CDR3 coding DNA: TGTGCCAGCAGCTTGGTGGCACCAATCTGGGGTTCCCAAGAGACCCAGTACTTC. It codes for CASSLVAPIWGSQETQYF. The full variable domain, its missing parts supplied by reference TRBV5-6 and TRBJ2-5, is DAGVTQSPTHLIKTRGQQVTLRCSPKSGHDTVSWYQQALGQGPQFIFQYYEEEERQRGNFPDRFSGHQFPNYSSELNVNALLLGDSALYLCASSLVAPIWGSQETQYFGPGTRLLVL.

This clone has more than one count but fewer than ten. The chain couples TRBV7-9 to TRBJ1-1, with D hard to call. The CDR3 has 14 residues. Germline assignment: CDR1 SEHNR and CDR2 FQNEAQ (reference sequence). With 5 bases removed from V and 1 base from J, the gap between germline ends came to 11 bases. This chain's CDR3 is CASSPSQANTEAFF. The CDR3 coding sequence is TGTGCCAGCAGCCCATCGCAAGCGAACACTGAAGCTTTCTTT.

The J gene is TRBJ2-5, the V gene TRBV9; D remains unclear. The CDR3 runs to 14 residues. Germline CDR1 SGDLS, CDR2 YYNGEE. V lost 0 bases and J lost 5, with 11 bases in between. The CDR3 spells CASSVEGRLETQYF. The CDR3 nucleotides read TGTGCCAGCAGCGTAGAGGGCAGGTTGGAGACCCAGTACTTC. Supplemented by reference TRBV9 and TRBJ2-5, the full variable domain reads DSGVTQTPKHLITATGQRVTLRCSPRSGDLSVYWYQQSLDQGLQFLIQYYNGEERAKGNILERFSAQQFPDLHSELNLSSLELGDSALYFCASSVEGRLETQYFGPGTRLLVL.

The chain combines TRBV25-1 with TRBJ2-1, with D possibly being TRBD2 (6 bases). Between the trimmed V and J ends, which lost 1 base and 9 bases, there was a span of 10 bases. The CDR3 totals 13 residues. Germline values: CDR1 MGHDK, CDR2 SYGVNS. The CDR3 is CASSESSVGEQFF. The CDR3 DNA sequence: TGTGCCAGCAGTGAATCTAGCGTTGGTGAGCAGTTCTTC.

Note on this clone: Other nucleotide sequences in the sample specify the same CDR3. This rearrangement joins TRBV5-6 to TRBJ2-4; the match to TRBD1 covers 7 bases. CDR3 length equals 14 residues. Per germline, CDR1 SGHDT and CDR2 YYEEEE. V shed 4 bases and J 1 base; nucleotides not matched to a gene: 2. The CDR3 loop is CASSLDRAKNIQYF. DNA for the CDR3: TGTGCCAGCAGCCTGGACAGGGCCAAAAACATTCAGTACTTC.

V is TRBV6-4 and J is TRBJ2-7; D gene unclear. This CDR3 contains 14 residues. Trimming took off 2 bases at V and 2 bases at J, with 10 bases between the two ends. The V gene's germline CDR1 is MRHNA and CDR2 SNTAGT. The CDR3 coding sequence is TGTGCCAGCAGTGACAGGGATCTCACCTACGAGCAGTACTTC. Translation gives CASSDRDLTYEQYF.

The V call is TRBV29-1, the J call TRBJ1-2; D possibly corresponds to TRBD1 (6 bases). CDR3 length: 13 amino acids. V shed 3 bases and J shed 7 bases, with 15 bases lying between them. Per germline, CDR1 SQVTM and CDR2 ANQGSEA. The CDR3 DNA follows: TGCAGCGTTGAGGCGGGGGGCAGAGGTGGCTACACCTTC. This gives the protein CSVEAGGRGGYTF.

V usage is TRBV11-2 and J usage is TRBJ1-1, with D unresolved. This CDR3 is built from 12 residues. The ends were cut back, 1 base at V and 4 bases at J, with 4 bases in the middle. From germline, CDR1 is SGHAT and CDR2 FQNNGV. The CDR3 nucleotides read TGTGCCAGCAGCTTAGGACTCACTGAAGCTTTCTTT. It yields the protein CASSLGLTEAFF. The full variable domain, with the rest looked up from reference TRBV11-2 and TRBJ1-1, is EAGVAQSPRYKIIEKRQSVAFWCNPISGHATLYWYQQILGQGPKLLIQFQNNGVVDDSQLPKDRFSAERLKGVDSTLKIQPAKLEDSAVYLCASSLGLTEAFFGQGTRLTVV.

The sample holds one count of this clone. V gene TRBV6-5 combines with J gene TRBJ1-6; D might be TRBD1 (5 bases). Germline V gene data show CDR1 as MNHEY and CDR2 as SVGAGI. The ends were cut back, 8 bases at V and 0 bases at J, with 8 bases in the middle. This CDR3 has 14 amino acids. CDR3 region: CASGGSSYNSPLHF. The DNA of the CDR3 is TGTGCCAGCGGGGGGAGCTCCTATAATTCACCCCTCCACTTT.

The chain links TRBV2 to TRBJ2-7; D could derive from TRBD1 or TRBD2 (6 bases each). Trimming left V 8 bases short and J 2 bases short, with 13 bases between. Germline V gives CDR1 SNHLY, CDR2 FYNNEI. This CDR3 region has 13 residues. The DNA of the CDR3 is TGTGCCAGCGACGGGGGCGCGGCCTACGAGCAGTACTTC. Translating it yields CASDGGAAYEQYF.

This clone was counted a single time. The rearrangement uses TRBV7-9 and TRBJ1-4, with D possibly TRBD1 on 5 matching bases. V was trimmed by 5 bases and J by 4 bases, leaving 11 bases between them. Per germline, CDR1 SEHNR and CDR2 FQNEAQ (reference sequence). CDR3 length equals 14 residues. CDR3 loop: CASSVGGVNEKLFF. The CDR3 DNA reads TGTGCCAGCAGCGTTGGGGGGGTTAATGAAAAACTGTTTTTT.

The chain combines TRBV5-6 with TRBJ2-5; TRBD1 matches at 10 bases. V gave up 2 bases and J gave up 10 bases; unmatched junction bases: 8. The V gene's germline CDR1 is SGHDT and CDR2 YYEEEE. There are 14 residues in the CDR3. In DNA, the CDR3 is TGTGCCAGCAGCTTCAGGGACAGGGGTCGGTTCCAGTACTTC. Amino acid sequence: CASSFRDRGRFQYF.

This clone has just a few counts. The genes are TRBV6-6 and TRBJ1-1, with D possibly being TRBD1 (5 bases). CDR1 is MNHNY, CDR2 SVGAGI, per germline (reference sequence). V was shortened by 5 bases and J by 1 base, with 11 bases between the two germline ends. The CDR3 contains 14 residues. CDR3 sequence (DNA): TGTGCCAGCAGTCAAGGGGTTCCGAACACTGAAGCTTTCTTT. The encoded protein is CASSQGVPNTEAFF.

This clone was seen only a few times. The V gene is TRBV2, the J gene TRBJ1-2; no firm D call. Trimming left V 8 bases short and J 8 bases short, with 15 bases between. The V gene's germline CDR1 is SNHLY and CDR2 FYNNEI. The CDR3 loop spans 12 amino acids. CDR3 residues: CASGETVSGYTF. The CDR3 DNA is TGTGCCAGCGGGGAGACCGTAAGCGGCTACACCTTC. Using reference TRBV2 and TRBJ1-2 for the parts outside the CDR3, the full variable domain is EPEVTQTPSHQVTQMGQEVILRCVPISNHLYFYWYRQILGQKVEFLVSFYNNEISEKSEIFDDQFSVERPDGSNFTLKIRSTKLEDSAMYFCASGETVSGYTFGSGTRLTVV.

In this sample, this clone turned up once. V gene TRBV27 combines with J gene TRBJ1-2, with TRBD1 matching over 10 bases. The CDR3 consists of 16 residues. The trim removed 5 bases at V and 5 bases at J, leaving 11 bases unmatched. Germline V gene lookup returns CDR1 MNHEY and CDR2 SMNVEV (reference sequence). CDR3 region: CASSRTGQGTGYGYTF. The CDR3 nucleotides read TGTGCCAGCAGTAGAACGGGACAGGGGACGGGGTATGGCTACACCTTC.

The chain combines TRBV28 with TRBJ2-7; TRBD2 is a possible D gene (6 bases). This CDR3 is 14 amino acids long. Germline CDR1 MDHEN, CDR2 SYDVKM. With 7 bases removed from V and 3 bases from J, the gap between germline ends came to 16 bases. The chain's CDR3 is CASIAGSFHYEQYF. The CDR3 DNA sequence: TGTGCCAGCATTGCGGGGAGCTTTCACTACGAGCAGTACTTC.

The chain joins TRBV29-1 to TRBJ2-3; 8 bases map to TRBD1. CDR3 size: 12 residues. Germline V CDR1 and CDR2: SQVTM, ANQGSEA. Unmatched junction bases numbered 3, after V lost 4 bases and J lost 6 bases. The CDR3 spells CSVGTGGDTQYF. CDR3 sequence (DNA): TGCAGCGTTGGTACAGGGGGGGATACGCAGTATTTT.

The chain employs TRBV11-3 and TRBJ1-6, with 7 nucleotides matching TRBD1. Trimming removed 5 bases from V and 0 bases from J; junction bases left unmatched: 7. The CDR3 is 17 amino acids. The germline gives CDR1 SGHNT, CDR2 YENEEA. CDR3 protein: CASSPGGPSSYNSPLHF. The CDR3 DNA follows: TGTGCCAGCAGCCCAGGGGGACCCAGCTCCTATAATTCACCCCTCCACTTT.

The CDR3 is CAIRDRESETQYF. CDR3 sequence (DNA): TGTGCCATCAGGGACAGGGAGAGCGAGACCCAGTACTTC. This rearrangement joins TRBV10-3 to TRBJ2-5, with 8 bases fitting TRBD1. The CDR3 extends over 13 amino acids. From germline, CDR1 is ENHRY and CDR2 SYGVKD. V was clipped by 6 bases and J by 5 bases; unmatched bases: 5.

V gene TRBV2 combines with J gene TRBJ2-2; perhaps TRBD1 as D (5 bases). This CDR3 spans 15 amino acids. Trimming took off 4 bases at V and 5 bases at J, with 14 bases between the two ends. The germline gives CDR1 SNHLY, CDR2 FYNNEI. Written as DNA, the CDR3 is TGTGCCAGCAGTGTTATGGCAGGGAATACCGGGGAGCTGTTTTTT. This sequence encodes CASSVMAGNTGELFF.

This clone was recorded only once. The chain employs TRBV5-1 and TRBJ2-3; D remains ambiguous. Germline V gene data show CDR1 as SGHRS and CDR2 as YFSETQ. V lost 4 bases, J lost 2 bases, and 11 bases lay in between. The CDR3 runs 14 residues. The CDR3 DNA follows: TGCGCCAGCAGCAACCGACCCAACACAGATACGCAGTATTTT. It encodes CASSNRPNTDTQYF. Combining the CDR3 with reference TRBV5-1 and TRBJ2-3 gives the whole variable domain KAGVTQTPRYLIKTRGQQVTLSCSPISGHRSVSWYQQTPGQGLQFLFEYFSETQRNKGNFPGRFSGRQFSNSRSEMNVSTLELGDSALYLCASSNRPNTDTQYFGPGTRLTVL.

This chain joins TRBV10-3 and TRBJ2-7, with D unresolved. CDR3 length equals 15 residues. V was clipped by 4 bases and J by 0 bases, with 13 bases between them. Germline V lookup: CDR1 ENHRY, CDR2 SYGVKD. As DNA, the CDR3 is TGTGCCATCAGTGGAACCTCCGGGTTCTCCTACGAGCAGTACTTC. Translating gives CAISGTSGFSYEQYF.

CDR3 loop: CASSQLGTGLQRGNEQFF. The CDR3 nucleotides are TGTGCCAGCAGCCAATTGGGGACAGGGCTCCAGCGTGGCAATGAGCAGTTCTTC. The rearrangement joins TRBV16 to TRBJ2-1; 9 bases line up with TRBD1. Trimming at V came to 1 base and at J to 6 bases, leaving 13 bases not matched to a gene. This CDR3 is 18 amino acids long. CDR1 and CDR2 (germline): KGHSY, FQNENV.

The chain joins TRBV9 to TRBJ2-7, with TRBD1 identical over 9 bases. The ends lost 2 bases at V and 3 bases at J; junction bases unmatched: 6. CDR3 length equals 15 residues. The germline V gene encodes CDR1 SGDLS and CDR2 YYNGEE. The DNA for the CDR3 is TGTGCCAGCAGCGTGGGGGACAGGGCGAACTACGAGCAGTACTTC. Translation: CASSVGDRANYEQYF.

The V and J genes are TRBV18 and TRBJ2-2; the match to TRBD2 covers 7 bases. Germline V gene data show CDR1 as KGHSH and CDR2 as LQKENI. The CDR3 length is 16 residues. Trimming removed 2 bases from V and 4 bases from J; junction bases left unmatched: 7. CDR3 protein: CASSPMPGGLTGELFF. CDR3 DNA: TGTGCCAGCTCACCAATGCCGGGAGGCCTCACCGGGGAGCTGTTTTTT.